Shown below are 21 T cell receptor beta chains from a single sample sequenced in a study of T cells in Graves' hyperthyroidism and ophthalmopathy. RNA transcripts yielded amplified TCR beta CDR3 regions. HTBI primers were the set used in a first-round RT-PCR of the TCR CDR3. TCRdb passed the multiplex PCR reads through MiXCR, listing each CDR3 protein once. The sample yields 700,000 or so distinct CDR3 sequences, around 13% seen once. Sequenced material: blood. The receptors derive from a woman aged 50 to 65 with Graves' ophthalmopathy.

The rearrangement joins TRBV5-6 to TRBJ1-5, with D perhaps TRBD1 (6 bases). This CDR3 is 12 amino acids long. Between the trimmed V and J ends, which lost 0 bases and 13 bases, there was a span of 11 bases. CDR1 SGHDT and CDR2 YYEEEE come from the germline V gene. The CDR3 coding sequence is TGTGCCAGCAGCTTGGGGGGGGGCCAACAGCATTTT. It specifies CASSLGGGQQHF.

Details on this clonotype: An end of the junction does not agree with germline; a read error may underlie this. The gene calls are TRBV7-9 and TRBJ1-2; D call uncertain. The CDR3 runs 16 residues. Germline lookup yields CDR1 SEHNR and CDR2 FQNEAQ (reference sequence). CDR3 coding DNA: TGTGCCAGCAGTCCACTCCGGGGAGAACCTAACTATGACTACACCTTC. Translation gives CASSPLRGEPNYDYTF.

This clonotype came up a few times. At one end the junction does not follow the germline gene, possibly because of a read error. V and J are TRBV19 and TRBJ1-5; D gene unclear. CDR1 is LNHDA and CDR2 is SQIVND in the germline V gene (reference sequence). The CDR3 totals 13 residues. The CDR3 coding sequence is TGTGCCAGTAGTTGGGTTAGCGATCAGCCCCAGCATTTT. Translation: CASSWVSDQPQHF.

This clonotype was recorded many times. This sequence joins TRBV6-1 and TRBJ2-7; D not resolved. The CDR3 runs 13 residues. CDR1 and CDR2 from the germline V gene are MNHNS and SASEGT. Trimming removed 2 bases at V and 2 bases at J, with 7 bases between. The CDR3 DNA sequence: TGTGCCAGCAGTGAACAGGAGACCTACGAGCAGTACTTC. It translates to CASSEQETYEQYF.

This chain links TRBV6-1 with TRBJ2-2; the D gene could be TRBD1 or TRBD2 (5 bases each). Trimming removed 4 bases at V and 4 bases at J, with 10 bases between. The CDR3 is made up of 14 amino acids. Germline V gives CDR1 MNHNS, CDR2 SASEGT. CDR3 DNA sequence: TGTGCCAGCAGTGGGGGCGCGGGCACCGGGGAGCTGTTTTTT. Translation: CASSGGAGTGELFF.

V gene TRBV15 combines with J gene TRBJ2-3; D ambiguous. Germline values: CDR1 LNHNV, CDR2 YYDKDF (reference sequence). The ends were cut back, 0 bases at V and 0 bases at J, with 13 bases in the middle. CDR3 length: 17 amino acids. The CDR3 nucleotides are TGTGCCACCAGCAGAGATCTTTTAGCTCTTAGCACAGATACGCAGTATTTT. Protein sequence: CATSRDLLALSTDTQYF.

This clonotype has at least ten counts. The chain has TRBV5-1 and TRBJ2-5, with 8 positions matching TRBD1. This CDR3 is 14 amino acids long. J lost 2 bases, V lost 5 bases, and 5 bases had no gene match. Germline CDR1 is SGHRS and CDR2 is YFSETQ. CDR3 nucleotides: TGCGCCAGCAGTCCCGACAGGGGACAAGAGACCCAGTACTTC. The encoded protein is CASSPDRGQETQYF.

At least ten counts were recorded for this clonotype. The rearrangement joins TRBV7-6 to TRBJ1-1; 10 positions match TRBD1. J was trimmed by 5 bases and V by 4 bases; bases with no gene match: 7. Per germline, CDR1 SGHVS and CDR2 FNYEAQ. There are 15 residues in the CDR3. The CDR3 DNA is TGTGCCAGCAGCTCTGGGACAGGGGCAGGAACTGAAGCTTTCTTT. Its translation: CASSSGTGAGTEAFF.

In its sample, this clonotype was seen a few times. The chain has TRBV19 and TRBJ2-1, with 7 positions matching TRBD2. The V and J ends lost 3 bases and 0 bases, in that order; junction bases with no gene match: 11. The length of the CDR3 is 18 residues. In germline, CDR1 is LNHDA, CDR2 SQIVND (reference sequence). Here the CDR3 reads CASSIPQRETSSYNEQFF. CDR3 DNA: TGTGCCAGTAGTATCCCCCAGCGGGAAACCAGCTCCTACAATGAGCAGTTCTTC.

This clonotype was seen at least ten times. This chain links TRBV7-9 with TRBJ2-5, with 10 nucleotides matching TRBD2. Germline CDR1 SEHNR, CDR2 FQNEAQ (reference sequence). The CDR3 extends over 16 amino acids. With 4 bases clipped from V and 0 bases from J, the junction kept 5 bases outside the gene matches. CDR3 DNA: TGTGCCAGCAGCTCGGGACTAGCGAACAACCAAGAGACCCAGTACTTC. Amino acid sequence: CASSSGLANNQETQYF. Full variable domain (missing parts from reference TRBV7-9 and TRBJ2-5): DTGVSQNPRHKITKRGQNVTFRCDPISEHNRLYWYRQTLGQGPEFLTYFQNEAQLEKSRLLSDRFSAERPKGSFSTLEIQRTEQGDSAMYLCASSSGLANNQETQYFGPGTRLLVL.

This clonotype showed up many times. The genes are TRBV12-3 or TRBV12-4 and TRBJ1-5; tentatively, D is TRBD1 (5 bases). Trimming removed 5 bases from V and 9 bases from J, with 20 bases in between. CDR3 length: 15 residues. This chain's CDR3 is CASSLGGGASRPQHF. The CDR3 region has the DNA TGTGCCAGCAGTCTCGGGGGGGGAGCTTCTCGGCCCCAGCATTTT.

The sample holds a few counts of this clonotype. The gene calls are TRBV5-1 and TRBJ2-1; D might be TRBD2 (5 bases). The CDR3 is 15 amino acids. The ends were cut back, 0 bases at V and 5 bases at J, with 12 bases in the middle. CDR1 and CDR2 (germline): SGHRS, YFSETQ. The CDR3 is CASSLGGRLNNEQFF. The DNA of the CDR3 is TGCGCCAGCAGCTTGGGAGGGCGGCTGAACAATGAGCAGTTCTTC.

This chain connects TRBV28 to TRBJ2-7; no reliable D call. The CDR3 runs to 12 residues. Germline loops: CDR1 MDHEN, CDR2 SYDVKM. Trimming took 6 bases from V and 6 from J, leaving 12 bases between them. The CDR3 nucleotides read TGTGCCAGCAGCCCCCCCTTCGGCGAGCAGTACTTC. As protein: CASSPPFGEQYF.

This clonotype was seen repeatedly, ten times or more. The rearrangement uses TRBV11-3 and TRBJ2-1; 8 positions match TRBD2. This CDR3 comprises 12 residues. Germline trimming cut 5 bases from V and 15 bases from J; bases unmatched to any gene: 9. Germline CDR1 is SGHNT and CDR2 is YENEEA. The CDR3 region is CASSTTGTRAFF. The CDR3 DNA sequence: TGTGCCAGCAGCACGACCGGGACTAGGGCGTTCTTC.

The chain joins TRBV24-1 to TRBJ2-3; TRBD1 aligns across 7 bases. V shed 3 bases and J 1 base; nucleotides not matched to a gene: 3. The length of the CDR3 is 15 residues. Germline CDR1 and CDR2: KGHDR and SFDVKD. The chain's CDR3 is CATSDTGQGTDTQYF. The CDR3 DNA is TGTGCCACCAGTGATACCGGACAGGGCACAGATACGCAGTATTTT.

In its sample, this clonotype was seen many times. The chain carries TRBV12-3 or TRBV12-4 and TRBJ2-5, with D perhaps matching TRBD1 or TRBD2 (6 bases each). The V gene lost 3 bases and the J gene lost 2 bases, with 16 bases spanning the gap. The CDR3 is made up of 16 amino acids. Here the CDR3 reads CASSFGGGRGQETQYF. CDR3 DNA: TGTGCCAGCAGTTTTGGAGGGGGGCGAGGACAAGAGACCCAGTACTTC.

The DNA of the CDR3 is TGCAGTGTTATCCGGGACAGGGGGTTTTATGGCTACACCTTC. Its protein product is CSVIRDRGFYGYTF. The rearrangement links TRBV20-1 to TRBJ1-2; 11 bases align to TRBD1. Germline CDR1 reads DFQATT; CDR2 reads SNEGSKA (reference sequence). The CDR3 is 14 residues long. The trim removed 7 bases at V and 5 bases at J, leaving 9 bases unmatched.

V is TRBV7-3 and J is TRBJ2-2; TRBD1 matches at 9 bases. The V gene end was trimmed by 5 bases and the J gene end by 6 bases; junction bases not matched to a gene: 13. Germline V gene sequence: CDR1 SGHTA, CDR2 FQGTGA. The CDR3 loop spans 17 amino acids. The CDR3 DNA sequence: TGTGCCAGCAGCCGGGACAGGGCCCCGATTCGTGCCGGGGAGCTGTTTTTT. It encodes CASSRDRAPIRAGELFF.

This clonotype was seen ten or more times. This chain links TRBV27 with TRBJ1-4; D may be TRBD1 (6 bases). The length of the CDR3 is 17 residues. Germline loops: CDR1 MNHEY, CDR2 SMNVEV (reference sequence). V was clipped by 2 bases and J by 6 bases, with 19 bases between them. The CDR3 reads CASSLGLFGGADEKLFF. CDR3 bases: TGTGCCAGCAGTTTAGGCTTGTTTGGGGGCGCGGATGAAAAACTGTTTTTT. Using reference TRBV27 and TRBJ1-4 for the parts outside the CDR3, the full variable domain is EAQVTQNPRYLITVTGKKLTVTCSQNMNHEYMSWYRQDPGLGLRQIYYSMNVEVTDKGDVPEGYKVSRKEKRNFPLILESPSPNQTSLYFCASSLGLFGGADEKLFFGSGTQLSVL.

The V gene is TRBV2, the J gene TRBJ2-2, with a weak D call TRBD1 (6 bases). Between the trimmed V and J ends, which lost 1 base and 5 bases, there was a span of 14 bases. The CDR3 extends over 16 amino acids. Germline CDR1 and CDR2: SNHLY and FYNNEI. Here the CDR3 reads CASSEGPGQVTGELFF. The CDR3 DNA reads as TGTGCCAGCAGTGAAGGACCGGGACAAGTTACCGGGGAGCTGTTTTTT.

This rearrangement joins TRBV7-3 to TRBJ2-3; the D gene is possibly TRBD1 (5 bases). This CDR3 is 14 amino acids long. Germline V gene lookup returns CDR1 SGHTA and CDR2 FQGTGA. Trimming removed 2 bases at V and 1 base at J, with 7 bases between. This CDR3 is CASSLLGGTDTQYF. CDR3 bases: TGTGCCAGCAGCTTACTAGGGGGCACAGATACGCAGTATTTT.